The 7 T cell receptor beta chains given below trace back to one sample, sequenced in a study of T cells after yellow fever vaccination. MiXCR, applied by TCRdb to the 5' RACE reads, yields one record per CDR3 protein. The sample carries about 320,000 distinct CDR3 sequences, approximately 4.5% recorded once. Material: PBMCs, obtained 15 days after the yellow fever booster vaccination. The receptor set was obtained from a man younger than 35 who received the YFV17D yellow fever vaccine.

This clonotype has at least ten counts. The V call is TRBV4-1, the J call TRBJ2-7; 10 bases are a match to TRBD2. The CDR3 spans 15 residues. Germline lookup yields CDR1 MGHRA and CDR2 YSYEKL. After removal of 2 bases from V and 1 base from J, the junction contained 2 bases not matched to a gene. CDR3 coding DNA: TGCGCCAGCAGCCAACTAGCGGGGGAGTCCTACGAGCAGTACTTC. Residues: CASSQLAGESYEQYF.

This clonotype was detected ten times or more. The chain employs TRBV4-1 and TRBJ2-1; D not certain. V was trimmed by 1 base and J by 11 bases, leaving 15 bases between them. From germline, CDR1 is MGHRA and CDR2 YSYEKL. The CDR3 has 14 residues. CDR3 protein: CASSQVGLVAKQFF. Here the CDR3 DNA reads TGCGCCAGCAGCCAAGTTGGTCTCGTAGCAAAGCAGTTCTTC.

This clonotype was seen at least ten times. The genes are TRBV29-1 and TRBJ2-3, with a tentative D call TRBD2 (5 bases). CDR1 and CDR2 from the germline V gene are SQVTM and ANQGSEA. V was cut by 4 bases and J by 3 bases, with 14 bases left in between. The CDR3 totals 14 residues. This CDR3 is CSVGGPVGTDTQYF. The DNA for the CDR3 is TGCAGCGTTGGCGGGCCCGTGGGGACAGATACGCAGTATTTT.

V is TRBV29-1 and J is TRBJ2-1; 8 bases are a match to TRBD2. Germline CDR1 is SQVTM and CDR2 is ANQGSEA. J lost 8 bases, V lost 4 bases, and 10 bases had no gene match. The CDR3 spans 14 residues. CDR3 bases: TGCAGCGTTGGCTGGGGCGGGGGGAGGCATGAGCAGTTCTTC. It encodes CSVGWGGGRHEQFF.

Ten or more counts support this clonotype. V gene TRBV7-9 combines with J gene TRBJ2-7; TRBD1 is a possible D gene (6 bases). Germline V lookup: CDR1 SEHNR, CDR2 FQNEAQ (reference sequence). Trimming cost V 4 bases and J 6 bases, with 7 bases left between them. The CDR3 sequence is 11 residues long. The CDR3 region has the DNA TGTGCCAGCAGCTCCAGGGGCGAGCAGTACTTC. Translating it yields CASSSRGEQYF. Full variable domain (rest looked up from reference TRBV7-9 and TRBJ2-7): DTGVSQNPRHKITKRGQNVTFRCDPISEHNRLYWYRQTLGQGPEFLTYFQNEAQLEKSRLLSDRFSAERPKGSFSTLEIQRTEQGDSAMYLCASSSRGEQYFGPGTRLTVT.

This chain links TRBV7-9 with TRBJ2-2; D gene uncertain. Germline CDR1 and CDR2: SEHNR and FQNEAQ (reference sequence). The CDR3 runs 15 residues. Trimming cost V 1 base and J 2 bases, with 8 bases left between them. CDR3: CASSLGRPNTGELFF. As DNA, the CDR3 is TGTGCCAGCAGCTTAGGTCGTCCAAACACCGGGGAGCTGTTTTTT.

This clonotype was observed at least ten times. The chain carries TRBV6-5 and TRBJ1-1; 7 positions agree with TRBD1. Germline CDR1 and CDR2: MNHEY and SVGAGI. Losses at the gene ends were 4 bases for V and 6 bases for J; bases not matched to a gene: 14. The CDR3 extends over 16 amino acids. CDR3 residues: CASSFRFGTAKAEAFF. The CDR3 region has the DNA TGTGCCAGCAGTTTTCGGTTCGGGACAGCGAAGGCTGAAGCTTTCTTT.